This T cell receptor beta chain was found in a study of CD8+CD57+ T cells in acquired aplastic anemia. TCR beta VDJ and CDR3 profiles were obtained from a genomic DNA template. TCRdb reprocessed the reads via MiXCR and lists one record per CDR3 protein. The profile covers around 150,000 distinct CDR3 sequences, with roughly 45% appearing a single time and approximately 1% taken by the ten largest. This clonotype was detected many times. The sequencing input was sorted CD4+, CD8+, or CD8+CD57+ T cells (not recorded which) from PBMCs. This TCR came from a human donor in good health.

The DNA of the CDR3 is TGTGCCAGCAGTGAAGAGAGACTAGCGCAGCTGTACGAGCAGTACTTC. Its translation: CASSEERLAQLYEQYF. The V and J genes are TRBV6-1 and TRBJ2-7; 8 nucleotides line up with TRBD2. This CDR3 is 16 amino acids long. J was trimmed by 4 bases and V by 1 base; bases with no gene match: 9. Germline values: CDR1 MNHNS, CDR2 SASEGT.